The 17 T cell receptor gamma chains listed next were all sequenced from one sample in a study of fetal and pediatric gammadelta thymocytes. TCRdb reanalysed the reads with CATT. Of 450 to 600 gamma-chain clones listed, roughly 4.5% were seen once; the top ten hold approximately 50%. Fetal thymuses were obtained at 14 to 22 weeks estimated gestational age from elective pregnancy terminations. Sequenced input: non-Vgamma9Vdelta2 gamma-delta T cells from the thymus. The subset is: CD3+gammadeltaTCR+ thymocytes not co-expressing Vgamma9 and Vdelta2. These receptor sequences come from a human fetus.

This clone is large (0.1 to 1%) in the sample. The chain links TRGV4 to TRGJP1. V dropped 2 bases and J dropped 0; count of bases not matched to a gene: 0. Per germline, CDR1 EGSTGY and CDR2 YDSYTSSV. CDR3 length equals 14 residues. The CDR3 sequence is CATWDDTTGWFKIF. The CDR3 DNA follows: TGTGCCACCTGGGATGATACCACTGGTTGGTTCAAGATATTT.

This clone was found a few times. Germline and junction disagree at one end, which may indicate a read error. This chain joins TRGV5 and TRGJ1 or TRGJ2. The CDR3 loop spans 10 amino acids. In germline, CDR1 is VINAFY, CDR2 YDVSNSKD. The CDR3 region is CAPWDYKKLF. For the CDR3, the DNA is TGTGCCCCCTGGGACTATAAGAAACTCTTT.

Worth noting for this clone: This may stem from a read error, because a much larger clone lies one nucleotide away. J is TRGJP1 and V is TRGV3. Germline V CDR1 and CDR2: VTNTFY, YDVSTARD (reference sequence). The CDR3 runs to 15 residues. The CDR3 sequence: CAAWDRPTTGWFKIF. Written as DNA, the CDR3 is TGTGCCGCCTGGGACAGGCCTACCACTGGTTGGTTCAAGATATTT.

This clone is labeled medium-sized. The gene calls are TRGV3 and TRGJP. Germline trimming cut 0 bases from V and 3 bases from J; bases unmatched to any gene: 5. CDR1 and CDR2 from the germline V gene are VTNTFY and YDVSTARD (reference sequence). This CDR3 contains 18 residues. DNA of the CDR3: TGTGCCACCTGGGACAGGCCACTGCAAGAGTTGGGCAAAAAAATCAAGGTATTT. This translates into CATWDRPLQELGKKIKVF.

This clone is large within its sample. The chain uses TRGV5 and TRGJ1 or TRGJ2. This CDR3 region has 11 residues. V shed 1 base and J 7 bases; nucleotides not matched to a gene: 1. CDR1 and CDR2 from the germline V gene are VINAFY and YDVSNSKD. CDR3 sequence reads: CATWDRYKKLF. The CDR3 DNA reads as TGTGCCACCTGGGACAGATATAAGAAACTCTTT.

This clone ranks as large. The chain couples TRGV2 to TRGJP1. CDR1 is EGSNGY and CDR2 is YDSYNSKV in the germline V gene. This CDR3 contains 14 residues. V shed 2 bases, J shed 0 bases, and the junction held 0 bases outside the gene matches. CDR3: CATWDDTTGWFKIF. The CDR3 DNA sequence: TGTGCCACCTGGGACGATACCACTGGTTGGTTCAAGATATTT.

By proportion, this clone is medium-sized. TCRdb assigns this DNA the protein of a much larger clone, which departs from its translation at residue 3; this likely reflects a read error, and the protein shown comes from translating the DNA. This chain links TRGV8 with TRGJP1. Per germline, CDR1 VENAVY and CDR2 YDSYNSRV. The CDR3 runs to 13 residues. The CDR3 is CAPWDTTGWFKIF. CDR3 sequence (DNA): TGTGCCCCCTGGGATACCACTGGTTGGTTCAAGATATTT.

In its sample, this clone ranks as large. This chain connects TRGV10 to TRGJ1 or TRGJ2. TRGV10 is reported as an ORF; its role is uncertain. The CDR3 totals 10 residues. V lost 9 bases and J lost 3; bases outside the gene matches: 0. The DNA for the CDR3 is TGTGCTGCGTGTTATTATAAGAAACTCTTT. Translating it yields CAACYYKKLF.

As concerns this clone: This sequence may be a read error, since a much larger clone differs from it by one base. V usage is TRGV8 and J usage is TRGJ1 or TRGJ2. The CDR3 covers 12 residues. V lost 2 bases, J lost 2 bases, and 0 bases stayed unmatched. Germline CDR1 and CDR2: VENAVY and YDSYNSRV. CDR3 protein: CATWDNYYKKLF. Here the CDR3 DNA reads TGTGCCACCTGGGATAATTATTATAAGAAACTCTTT.

This clone is classed as medium-sized. The rearrangement links TRGV5 to TRGJ1 or TRGJ2. Matching the DNA to germline supplied the J gene, which TCRdb does not give. After removal of 2 bases from V and 5 bases from J, the junction contained 0 bases not matched to a gene. Per germline, CDR1 VINAFY and CDR2 YDVSNSKD. The CDR3 spans 11 residues. DNA of the CDR3: TGTGCCACCTGGGACAATTATAAGAAACTCTTT. As protein: CATWDNYKKLF.

On this clone: The sample carries other DNA sequences with the same CDR3. The chain has TRGV4 and TRGJP. CDR3 length: 15 residues. V shed 4 bases, J shed 4 bases, and the junction held 1 base outside the gene matches. Per the germline V gene, CDR1 is EGSTGY and CDR2 is YDSYTSSV. The CDR3 DNA is TGTGCCACCTGGGAACAAGAGTTGGGCAAAAAAATCAAGGTATTT. Its translation: CATWEQELGKKIKVF.

To note about this clone: The TCRdb protein comes from a much larger clone and disagrees with this DNA's translation at residue 10, likely due to a read error; the protein given here is derived from the DNA. V and J are TRGV8 and TRGJP1. The CDR3 spans 13 residues. Germline assignment: CDR1 VENAVY and CDR2 YDSYNSRV. The CDR3 bases are TGTGCCACCTGGGATACCACTGGTTGGGTCAAGATATTT. Its translation: CATWDTTGWVKIF.

This clone is large (0.1 to 1%) in the sample. A read error may explain this, as a much larger clone is one base away. The chain combines TRGV5 with TRGJP1. V trimming: 2 bases; J trimming: 3 bases; junction bases outside the gene matches: 0. CDR1 and CDR2 from the germline V gene are VINAFY and YDVSNSKD. The CDR3 is made up of 13 amino acids. CDR3 loop: CATWDTTGWFKIF. CDR3 DNA: TGTGCCACCTGGGACACCACTGGTTGGTTCAAGATATTT.

This clone was seen once. With a much larger clone just one base away, this may be a read error. No V gene was called, and the J gene is TRGJP1. This CDR3 spans 15 amino acids. CDR3 sequence (DNA): TGTGCCACCTGGGACAGGCGGATCACTGGTTGGGTCAAGATATTT. Protein sequence: CATWDRRITGWVKIF.

Worth noting for this clone: This clone may be a read error of a much larger clone one base away. The V gene is given as TRGV5, and no J gene call is available. This CDR3 spans 15 amino acids. The V gene's germline CDR1 is VINAFY and CDR2 YDVSNSKD. DNA of the CDR3: TGTGCCACCTGGGACCAAGAGTTGGGCAAAAAAATCAGGGTATTT. Residues: CATWDQELGKKIRVF.

The chain recombines TRGV4 with TRGJP. This CDR3 comprises 15 residues. The J segment lost 8 bases and the V segment lost 0 bases, leaving 1 base of the junction unmatched. The germline gives CDR1 EGSTGY, CDR2 YDSYTSSV. The DNA of the CDR3 is TGTGCCACCTGGGATGGGCAGTTGGGCAAAAAAATCAAGGTATTT. Protein: CATWDGQLGKKIKVF.

This clone turned up a few times. Translating this DNA gives a protein that differs at residue 6 from the TCRdb one, which belongs to a much larger clone; a read error is likely, and the protein shown is this translation. The chain joins TRGV4 to TRGJ1 or TRGJ2. The CDR3 totals 11 residues. Trimming took 3 bases from V and 6 from J; bases not matched to a gene: 2. Per germline, CDR1 EGSTGY and CDR2 YDSYTSSV. The chain's CDR3 is CATWDFYKKLF. In DNA form, the CDR3 reads TGTGCCACCTGGGATTTTTATAAGAAACTCTTT.